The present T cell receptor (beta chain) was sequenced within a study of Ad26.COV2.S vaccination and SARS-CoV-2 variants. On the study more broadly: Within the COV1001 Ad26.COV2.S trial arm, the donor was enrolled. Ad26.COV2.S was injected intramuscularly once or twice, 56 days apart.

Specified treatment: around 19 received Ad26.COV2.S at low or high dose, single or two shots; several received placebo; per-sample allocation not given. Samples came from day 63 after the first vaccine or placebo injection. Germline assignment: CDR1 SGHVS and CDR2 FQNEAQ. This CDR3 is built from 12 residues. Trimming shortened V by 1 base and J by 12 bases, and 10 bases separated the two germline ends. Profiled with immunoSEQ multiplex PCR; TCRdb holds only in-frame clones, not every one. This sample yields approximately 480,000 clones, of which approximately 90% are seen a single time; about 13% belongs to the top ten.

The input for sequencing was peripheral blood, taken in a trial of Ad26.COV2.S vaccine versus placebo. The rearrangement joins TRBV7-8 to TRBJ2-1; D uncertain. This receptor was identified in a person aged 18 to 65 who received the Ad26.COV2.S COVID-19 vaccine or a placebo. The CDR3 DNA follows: TGTGCCAGCAGCTTAGAGGACGGCGGGCAGTTCTTC. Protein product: CASSLEDGGQFF.